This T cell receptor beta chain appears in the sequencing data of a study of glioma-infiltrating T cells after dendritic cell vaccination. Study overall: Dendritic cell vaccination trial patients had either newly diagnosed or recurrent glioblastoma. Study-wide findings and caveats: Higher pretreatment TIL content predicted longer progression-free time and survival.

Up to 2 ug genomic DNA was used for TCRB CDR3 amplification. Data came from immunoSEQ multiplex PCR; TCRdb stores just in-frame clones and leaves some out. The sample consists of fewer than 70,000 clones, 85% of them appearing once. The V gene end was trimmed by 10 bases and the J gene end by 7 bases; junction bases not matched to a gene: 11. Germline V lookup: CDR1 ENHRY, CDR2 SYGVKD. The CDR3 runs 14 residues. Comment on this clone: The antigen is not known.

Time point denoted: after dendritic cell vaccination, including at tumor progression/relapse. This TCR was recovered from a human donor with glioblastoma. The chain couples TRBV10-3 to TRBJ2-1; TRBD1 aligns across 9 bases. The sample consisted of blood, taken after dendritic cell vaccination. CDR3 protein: CATTGDRGVNEQFF. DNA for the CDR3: TGTGCCACCACGGGAGACAGGGGGGTTAATGAGCAGTTCTTC.